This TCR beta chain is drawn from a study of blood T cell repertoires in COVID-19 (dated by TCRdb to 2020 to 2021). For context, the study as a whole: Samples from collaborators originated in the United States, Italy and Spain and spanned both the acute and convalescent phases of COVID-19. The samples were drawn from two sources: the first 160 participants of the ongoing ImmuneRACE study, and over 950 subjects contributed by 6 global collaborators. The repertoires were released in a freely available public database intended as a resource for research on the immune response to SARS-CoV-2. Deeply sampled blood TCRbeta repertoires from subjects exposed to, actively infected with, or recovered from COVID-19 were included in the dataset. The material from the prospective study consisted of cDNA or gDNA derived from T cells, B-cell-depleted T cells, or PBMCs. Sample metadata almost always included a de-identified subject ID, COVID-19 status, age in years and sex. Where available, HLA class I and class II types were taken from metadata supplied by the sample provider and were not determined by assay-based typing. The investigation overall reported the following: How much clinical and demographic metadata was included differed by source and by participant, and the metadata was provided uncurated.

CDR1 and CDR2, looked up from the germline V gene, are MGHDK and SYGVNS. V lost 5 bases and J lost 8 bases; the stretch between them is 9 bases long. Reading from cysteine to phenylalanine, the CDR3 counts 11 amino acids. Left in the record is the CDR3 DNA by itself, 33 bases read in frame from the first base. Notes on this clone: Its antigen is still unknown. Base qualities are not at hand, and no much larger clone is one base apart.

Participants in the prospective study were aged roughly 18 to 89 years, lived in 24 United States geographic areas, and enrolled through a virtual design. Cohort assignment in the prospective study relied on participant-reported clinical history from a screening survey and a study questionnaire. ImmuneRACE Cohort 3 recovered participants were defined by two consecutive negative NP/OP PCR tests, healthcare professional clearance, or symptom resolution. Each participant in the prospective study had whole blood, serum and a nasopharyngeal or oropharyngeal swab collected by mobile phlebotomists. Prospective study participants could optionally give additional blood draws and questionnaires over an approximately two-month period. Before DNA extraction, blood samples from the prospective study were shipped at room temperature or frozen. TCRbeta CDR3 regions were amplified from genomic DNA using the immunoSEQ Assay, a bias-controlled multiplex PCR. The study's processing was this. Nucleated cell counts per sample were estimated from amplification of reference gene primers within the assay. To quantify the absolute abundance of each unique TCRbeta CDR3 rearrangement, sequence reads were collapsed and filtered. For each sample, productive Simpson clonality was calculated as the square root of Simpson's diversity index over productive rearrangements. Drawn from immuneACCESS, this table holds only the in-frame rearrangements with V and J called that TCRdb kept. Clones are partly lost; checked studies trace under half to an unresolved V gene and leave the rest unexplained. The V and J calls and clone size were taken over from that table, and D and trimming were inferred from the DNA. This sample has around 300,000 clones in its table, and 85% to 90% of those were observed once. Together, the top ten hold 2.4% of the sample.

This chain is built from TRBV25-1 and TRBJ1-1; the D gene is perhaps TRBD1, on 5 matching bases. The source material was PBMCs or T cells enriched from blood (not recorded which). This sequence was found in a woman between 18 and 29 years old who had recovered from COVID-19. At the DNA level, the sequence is TGTGCCAGCAGTTCAGGGCGGGAAGCTTTCTTT. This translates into CASSSGREAFF.